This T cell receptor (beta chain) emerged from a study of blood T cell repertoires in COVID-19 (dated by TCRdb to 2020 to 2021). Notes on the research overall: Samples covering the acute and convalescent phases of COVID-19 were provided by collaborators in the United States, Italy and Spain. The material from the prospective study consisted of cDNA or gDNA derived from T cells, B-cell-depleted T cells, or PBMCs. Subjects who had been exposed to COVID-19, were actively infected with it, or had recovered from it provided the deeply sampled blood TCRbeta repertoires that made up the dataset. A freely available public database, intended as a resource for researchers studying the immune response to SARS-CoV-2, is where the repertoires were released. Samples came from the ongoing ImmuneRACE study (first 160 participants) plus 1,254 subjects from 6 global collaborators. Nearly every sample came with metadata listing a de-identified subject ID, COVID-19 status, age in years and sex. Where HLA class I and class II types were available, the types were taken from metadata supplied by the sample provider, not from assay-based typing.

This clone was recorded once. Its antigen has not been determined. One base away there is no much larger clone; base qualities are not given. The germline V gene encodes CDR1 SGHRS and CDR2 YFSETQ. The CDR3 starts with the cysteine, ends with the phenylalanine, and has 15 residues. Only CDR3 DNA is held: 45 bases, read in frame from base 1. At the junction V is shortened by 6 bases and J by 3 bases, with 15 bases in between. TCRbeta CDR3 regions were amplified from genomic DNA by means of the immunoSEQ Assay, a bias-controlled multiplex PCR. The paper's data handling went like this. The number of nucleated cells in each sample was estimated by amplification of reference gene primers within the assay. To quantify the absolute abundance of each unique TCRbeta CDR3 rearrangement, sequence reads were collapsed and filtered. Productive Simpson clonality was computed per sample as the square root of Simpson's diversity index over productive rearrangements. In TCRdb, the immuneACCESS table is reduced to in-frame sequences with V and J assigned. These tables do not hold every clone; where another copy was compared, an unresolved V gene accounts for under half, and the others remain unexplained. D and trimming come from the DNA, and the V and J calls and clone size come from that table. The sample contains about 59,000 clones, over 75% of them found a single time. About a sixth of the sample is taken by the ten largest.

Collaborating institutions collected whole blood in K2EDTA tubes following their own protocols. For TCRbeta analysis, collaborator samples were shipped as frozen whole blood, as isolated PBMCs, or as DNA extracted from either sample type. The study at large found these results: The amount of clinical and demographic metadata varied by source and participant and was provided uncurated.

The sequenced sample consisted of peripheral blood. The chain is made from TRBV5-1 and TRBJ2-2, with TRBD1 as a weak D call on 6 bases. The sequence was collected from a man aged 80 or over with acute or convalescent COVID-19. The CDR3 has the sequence CASNPQGPDTGELFF. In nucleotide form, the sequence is TGCGCCAGCAACCCTCAGGGGCCCGACACCGGGGAGCTGTTTTTT.